This T cell receptor (beta chain) was documented in a study of metastatic and nonmetastatic thyroid tumors. As for the study in general: Comparison of repertoires was carried out across blood and tumor or nodule tissue from malignant and benign thyroid patients. Study-level results: Reports indicated that malignant thyroid tumors showed significantly higher TCR beta diversity than benign nodules did, in blood and tumor.

Authors' processing steps: The study's classifier, a distant-metastasis tool for papillary thyroid cancer, was built using CDR3 differences across clinicopathological groups. TCRdb re-called the PCR reads via MiXCR. Here the V and J calls rest on TCRdb's processing, not on the authors' analysis. The repertoire holds tens of thousands of clones, with 15% as singletons. Prior to thyroid surgery, none of the patients had received any treatment. The CDR3 totals 17 residues. Looked up from germline, CDR1 is SGDLS and CDR2 is YYNGEE. The ends lost 0 bases at V and 6 bases at J; junction bases unmatched: 15. The sample holds many counts of this clone. The antigen remains undetermined.

V and J are TRBV9 and TRBJ2-7, with 7 bases identical to TRBD1. This sequence was found in a female donor with papillary thyroid cancer or a benign thyroid nodule (not recorded which). Some clones in this sample may be carry-over from other donors' samples. The sequencing input was blood. In nucleotides, the CDR3 is TGTGCCAGCAGCGTAGGTTCCACTCCCGGGACAGAGCGCGAGCAGTACTTC. Translating gives CASSVGSTPGTEREQYF.